These 20 T cell receptor beta chains originate from one sample sequenced in a study of cytomegalovirus exposure and HLA in healthy donors. Researchers ran the PCR with 60 Vbeta and 13 Jbeta primers. Profiled with immunoSEQ multiplex PCR; TCRdb holds only in-frame clones, not every one. This table has approximately 150,000 clones, around 76% appearing once. Sequencing was done on a sample of PBMCs. The receptors come from a man between 35 and 55 years old in good health and CMV-seronegative.

V is TRBV9 and J is TRBJ2-7; 8 nucleotides line up with TRBD1. The trim removed 4 bases at V and 0 bases at J, leaving 12 bases unmatched. The germline V gene encodes CDR1 SGDLS and CDR2 YYNGEE. The CDR3 length is 17 residues. CDR3 residues: CASSPSPGQGFSYEQYF. CDR3 bases: TGTGCCAGCAGCCCGAGCCCCGGACAGGGTTTCTCCTACGAGCAGTACTTC.

The chain has TRBV5-1 and TRBJ1-1, with a possible D match to TRBD1 (6 bases). The CDR3 runs 18 residues. Per the germline V gene, CDR1 is SGHRS and CDR2 is YFSETQ. V lost 0 bases and J 1 base, leaving 19 bases between the germline ends. CDR3 nucleotide sequence: TGCGCCAGCAGCTTGGCTACGATTGGGACACCCACGAACACTGAAGCTTTCTTT. Protein sequence: CASSLATIGTPTNTEAFF.

The chain recombines TRBV15 with TRBJ1-1, with 9 bases lining up with TRBD1. Trimming at V came to 5 bases and at J to 4 bases, leaving 8 bases not matched to a gene. The germline V gene has CDR1 LNHNV and CDR2 YYDKDF (reference sequence). The CDR3 length is 15 residues. The DNA for the CDR3 is TGTGCCACCAGCCCAGAACAGGGGGCGATCACTGAAGCTTTCTTT. It yields the protein CATSPEQGAITEAFF.

This clone has a single count. The chain recombines TRBV11-2 with TRBJ2-2; D is uncertain. Germline values: CDR1 SGHAT, CDR2 FQNNGV. V shed 2 bases and J shed 6 bases, with 4 bases lying between them. The CDR3 loop spans 12 amino acids. CDR3: CASSLSAGELFF. CDR3 DNA: TGTGCCAGCAGCTTATCCGCCGGGGAGCTGTTTTTT.

This chain uses TRBV5-1 with TRBJ2-5; D gene unclear. Trimming removed 2 bases from V and 4 bases from J, with 9 bases in between. Germline V CDR1 and CDR2: SGHRS, YFSETQ. CDR3 length: 13 residues. The CDR3 loop reads CASSFRSLETQYF. CDR3 DNA sequence: TGCGCCAGCAGCTTTCGAAGCCTAGAGACCCAGTACTTC.

This clone was seen once. V gene TRBV9 combines with J gene TRBJ2-5; 14 nucleotides line up with TRBD2. V lost 3 bases to trimming and J lost 1 base; unmatched junction nucleotides: 2. This CDR3 is 16 amino acids long. Looked up from germline, CDR1 is SGDLS and CDR2 is YYNGEE. The CDR3 loop is CASSGLAGGIQETQYF. CDR3 nucleotide sequence: TGTGCCAGCAGCGGACTAGCGGGAGGGATCCAAGAGACCCAGTACTTC.

The gene calls are TRBV5-1 and TRBJ1-3; D ambiguous. The CDR3 has 14 residues. Germline-derived CDR1 and CDR2 are SGHRS and YFSETQ. V lost 1 base and J lost 3, with 8 bases in between. The CDR3, as DNA: TGCGCCAGCAGCTTGAGAGTAGATGGAAACACCATATATTTT. Translating it yields CASSLRVDGNTIYF.

This chain connects TRBV27 to TRBJ2-5, with 7 nucleotides matching TRBD1. The J call may be incorrect, as the DNA end agrees better with TRBJ2-7. Looked up from germline, CDR1 is MNHEY and CDR2 is SMNVEV (reference sequence). The CDR3 is made up of 15 amino acids. The DNA for the CDR3 is TGTGCCAGCAGTCTTAATCCGGGACAGTCCTACGAGCAGTACTTC. It translates to CASSLNPGQSYEQYF.

A single count supports this clone. Likely a read error: the CDR3 ends without its conserved phenylalanine or tryptophan. The chain couples TRBV5-8 to TRBJ2-7, with 10 bases that match TRBD2. The junction had 10 bases not matched to a gene; V was cut back by 6 bases and J by 7 bases. The germline CDR1 and CDR2 sequences are SGHTS and YDEGEE. This CDR3 has 14 amino acids. In DNA, the CDR3 is TGTGCCAGCATCCTAGCGGGAGCGTCGGCGGAGCAGTACGCC. Encoded protein: CASILAGASAEQYA.

The chain joins TRBV28 to TRBJ1-1; unclear D gene. Trimming stripped 5 bases from V and 2 bases from J, with 6 bases between. Per germline, CDR1 MDHEN and CDR2 SYDVKM. The CDR3 extends over 12 amino acids. CDR3 DNA: TGTGCCAGCAGTGGTAGTAACACTGAAGCTTTCTTT. The encoded protein is CASSGSNTEAFF.

CDR3 DNA: TGTGCCAGCAACCGGGAGGTTGGGGAGACCCAGTACTTC. This translates into CASNREVGETQYF. V gene TRBV9 combines with J gene TRBJ2-5, with 7 bases aligning to TRBD2. CDR1 and CDR2 from the germline V gene are SGDLS and YYNGEE. This CDR3 is built from 13 residues. V was clipped by 6 bases and J by 5 bases; unmatched bases: 7.

The rearrangement uses TRBV10-2 and TRBJ1-1, with 9 bases that match TRBD1. The CDR3 extends over 14 amino acids. J gave up 6 bases and V 4 bases, and 6 bases lay outside the gene matches. Germline V CDR1 and CDR2: WSHSY, SAAADI. Here the CDR3 reads CASSAGTGSAEAFF. The DNA of the CDR3 is TGCGCCAGCAGTGCAGGGACAGGGTCGGCTGAAGCTTTCTTT.

V is TRBV6-4 and J is TRBJ1-1, with D tentatively TRBD1 (5 bases). The V end lost 4 bases, the J end lost 3 bases, and 15 bases lay between the germline ends. Germline V gene lookup returns CDR1 MRHNA and CDR2 SNTAGT. The CDR3 has 15 amino acids. CDR3 sequence: CASSGDSNGHTEAFF. The DNA for the CDR3 is TGTGCCAGCAGTGGCGACAGCAACGGGCACACTGAAGCTTTCTTT.

Regarding this clone: At one boundary the junction diverges from the germline segment, which might be a read error. This chain links TRBV7-9 with TRBJ1-2; D is unresolved. The germline V gene encodes CDR1 SEHNR and CDR2 FQNEAQ (reference sequence). CDR3 size: 16 residues. CDR3: CSSSSPLRLDNYGYTF. The CDR3, as DNA: TGTTCCAGCAGCTCTCCCTTGCGTCTCGATAACTATGGCTACACCTTC. Full variable domain (rest looked up from reference TRBV7-9 and TRBJ1-2): DTGVSQNPRHKITKRGQNVTFRCDPISEHNRLYWYRQTLGQGPEFLTYFQNEAQLEKSRLLSDRFSAERPKGSFSTLEIQRTEQGDSAMYLCSSSSPLRLDNYGYTFGSGTRLTVV.

The genes are TRBV19 and TRBJ2-5, with a weak D call TRBD1 (5 bases). CDR1 and CDR2 (germline): LNHDA, SQIVND (reference sequence). V lost 1 base, J lost 0 bases, and 6 bases lay in between. The CDR3 spans 14 residues. CDR3 residues: CASSIVDNQETQYF. CDR3 in DNA: TGTGCCAGTAGTATAGTGGACAACCAAGAGACCCAGTACTTC.

This chain connects TRBV5-1 to TRBJ2-1, with 8 bases that match TRBD2. The CDR3 extends over 18 amino acids. CDR1 and CDR2 from the germline V gene are SGHRS and YFSETQ. J was trimmed by 3 bases and V by 4 bases; bases with no gene match: 15. The CDR3 protein is CASSAGSLAGRLYNEQFF. CDR3 sequence (DNA): TGCGCCAGCAGCGCAGGTTCTCTAGCGGGCAGGCTCTACAATGAGCAGTTCTTC.

Written as DNA, the CDR3 is TGTGCCAGCAGTTACCATTCGACAGCTAACTATGGCTACACCTTC. It is translated as CASSYHSTANYGYTF. This chain connects TRBV6-5 to TRBJ1-2; D is possibly TRBD1 (5 bases). The germline CDR1 and CDR2 sequences are MNHEY and SVGAGI. CDR3 length: 15 residues. V dropped 2 bases and J dropped 0 bases, with 10 bases sitting between them.

The genes are TRBV7-9 and TRBJ2-3; 14 positions agree with TRBD2. The J segment lost 1 base and the V segment lost 1 base, leaving 1 base of the junction unmatched. The CDR3 loop spans 17 amino acids. The germline V gene has CDR1 SEHNR and CDR2 FQNEAQ (reference sequence). The CDR3 here is CASSLGLAGGGTDTQYF. CDR3 in DNA: TGTGCCAGCAGCTTAGGACTAGCGGGAGGGGGCACAGATACGCAGTATTTT.

V gene TRBV28 combines with J gene TRBJ1-5, with TRBD1 as a possible D gene (5 bases). Germline CDR1 MDHEN, CDR2 SYDVKM. This CDR3 is 15 amino acids long. V was cut by 3 bases and J by 6 bases, with 15 bases left in between. The CDR3 bases are TGTGCCAGCAGTTTCGGTCAGGGCGTGCGTCAGCCCCAGCATTTT. This sequence encodes CASSFGQGVRQPQHF.

In this sample, this clone turned up once. This chain uses TRBV30 with TRBJ1-4; tentatively, D is TRBD1 (5 bases). Deletions cut 4 bases from V and 8 bases from J, with 17 bases between. The germline gives CDR1 GTSNPN, CDR2 SVGIG (reference sequence). The CDR3 sequence is 14 residues long. CDR3 in amino acids: CAWKPPQGREKLFF. CDR3 DNA sequence: TGTGCCTGGAAACCGCCGCAGGGTCGCGAAAAACTGTTTTTT. The whole variable domain, remainder taken from reference TRBV30 and TRBJ1-4, is SQTIHQWPATLVQPVGSPLSLECTVEGTSNPNLYWYRQAAGRGLQLLFYSVGIGQISSEVPQNLSASRPQDRQFILSSKKLLLSDSGFYLCAWKPPQGREKLFFGSGTQLSVL.